The rows below give T cell receptor beta chains drawn from one sample of a study of CD8+CD57+ T cells in acquired aplastic anemia. From the reads, TCRdb called clonotypes with MiXCR, one entry per CDR3 protein. The data hold some 92,000 distinct CDR3 sequences, with around two thirds observed a single time. The sequenced material came from sorted CD4+, CD8+, or CD8+CD57+ T cells (not recorded which) from PBMCs. These receptors all come from a human donor with aplastic anemia. The CDR3 runs from the conserved cysteine through the conserved F or W. The D gene is left open where the match is weak. Clone size is stated in some rows and not others, as once, few, many or a class when expanded.

TRBJ2-7,TRBD1,.,14,TRBV29-1,TGCAGCGCCCGGGGCCGGGACAGCTCCTACGAGCAGTACTTC,CSARGRDSSYEQYF
TRBJ1-1,TRBD1,.,15,TRBV5-1,TGCGCCAGCAGCCTGTGGACAGGCGGCGGCACTGAAGCTTTCTTT,CASSLWTGGGTEAFF
TRBJ2-7,TRBD2,.,16,TRBV20-1,TGCAGTGCTAGAGACGGGCGGGGGGTTAGCTCCTACGAGCAGTACTTC,CSARDGRGVSSYEQYF
TRBJ2-7,.,few,12,TRBV7-6,TGTGCCAGCAGCTCTCCAGCCTACGAGCAGTACTTC,CASSSPAYEQYF
TRBJ2-5,.,few,14,TRBV2,TGTGCCAGCAGATGGGTGTCTAGTGGTGAGACCCAGTACTTC,CASRWVSSGETQYF
TRBJ2-3,.,.,12,TRBV29-1,TGCAGCGCGCTAGGGGTCACAGATACGCAGTATTTT,CSALGVTDTQYF
TRBJ1-5,.,.,17,TRBV19,TGTGCCAGTAGCGACATGGGAGCGCGTGGCAGCAATCAGCCCCAGCATTTT,CASSDMGARGSNQPQHF
TRBJ1-2,.,.,14,TRBV4-2,TGTGCCAGCAGCCAAGAAAAGGGGAAAAGGAGCTACACCTTC,CASSQEKGKRSYTF
TRBJ1-5,.,.,13,TRBV7-8,TGTGCCAGCAGCTTATGGGAGGATCAGCCCCAGCATTTT,CASSLWEDQPQHF
TRBJ1-1,TRBD1,.,13,TRBV19,TGTGCCAGTAGGCCGGGACAGGGATCTGAAGCTTTCTTT,CASRPGQGSEAFF
TRBJ2-3,TRBD2,once,14,TRBV7-2,TGTGCCAGCAGCTTAGCTCTAGCGGGGGCTACGCAGTATTTT,CASSLALAGATQYF
TRBJ1-2,TRBD1,.,14,TRBV10-3,TGTGCCACCCAGGGGACAGGGCGTGCCTATGGCTACACCTTC,CATQGTGRAYGYTF
TRBJ1-3,.,.,12,TRBV19,TGTGCCAGTGGTCCCCCGGGAAACACCATATATTTT,CASGPPGNTIYF
TRBJ2-7,.,few,14,TRBV20-1,TGCAGTGCTAGAGAGATCTGGGACTCCTACGAGCAGTACTTC,CSAREIWDSYEQYF
TRBJ2-7,.,medium-sized,15,TRBV15,TGTGCCACCAGCGGGTGGACTCAAACTTCCTACGAGCAGTACTTC,CATSGWTQTSYEQYF
TRBJ1-1,.,few,11,TRBV24-1,TGTGCCACCAGTGTTGGAGCTGAAGCTTTCTTT,CATSVGAEAFF
TRBJ2-7,.,.,13,TRBV7-8,TGTGCCAGCAGCTCGGGAGAACTCTACGAGCAGTACTTC,CASSSGELYEQYF
TRBJ2-7,.,.,17,TRBV15,TGTGCCACCAGCAGAGATGCCTTGGGAACCCCCTCCTACGAGCAGTACTTC,CATSRDALGTPSYEQYF
TRBJ2-7,.,once,13,TRBV20-1,TGCAGTGCTAGCCAGTCTCTCCCCTACGAGCAGTACTTC,CSASQSLPYEQYF
TRBJ1-6,TRBD1,many,16,TRBV7-9,TGTGCCAGCAGCAACCGGGACAGGGGGCGATGGTCACCCCTCCACTTT,CASSNRDRGRWSPLHF
TRBJ1-6,.,.,14,TRBV10-3,TGTGCCATCCAGGGGCAGGGCAACAATTCACCCCTCCACTTT,CAIQGQGNNSPLHF
TRBJ1-4,.,.,12,TRBV20-1,TGCAGTGTCTCCCGAACGGGTGAAAAACTGTTTTTT,CSVSRTGEKLFF
TRBJ2-7,TRBD2,few,14,TRBV25-1,TGTGCCAGCAGTAGGCGGGAGGGAGTCAACGAGCAGTACTTC,CASSRREGVNEQYF
TRBJ2-5,.,.,16,TRBV13,TGTGCCAGCAGCTTAGATCGAGCCGAAAGCCAAGAGACCCAGTACTTC,CASSLDRAESQETQYF
TRBJ2-7,.,many,11,TRBV6-1,TGTGCCAGCAGTGACAGTTACGAGCAGTACTTC,CASSDSYEQYF
TRBJ1-5,.,.,12,TRBV20-1,TGCAGTGCTAGCTTGGGGGATCAGCCCCAGCATTTT,CSASLGDQPQHF
TRBJ1-5,.,.,13,TRBV20-1,TGCAGTGCTAGGGGACAAGTCAATCAGCCCCAGCATTTT,CSARGQVNQPQHF
TRBJ1-2,TRBD1,.,16,TRBV7-8,TGTGCCAGCAGTATTACGACAGGGAACTATAACTATGGCTACACCTTC,CASSITTGNYNYGYTF
TRBJ1-2,TRBD1,many,13,TRBV20-1,TGCAGTGCGGAGCGGACAGGCAACTATGGCTACACCTTC,CSAERTGNYGYTF
TRBJ1-3,.,.,14,TRBV29-1,TGCAGCGTTGAAGTAACCGGCGATGAGAACACCATATATTTT,CSVEVTGDENTIYF
TRBJ2-5,.,few,10,TRBV29-1,TGCAGCGCAACAGTCGAGACCCAGTACTTC,CSATVETQYF
TRBJ2-3,TRBD1,.,19,TRBV12-3/TRBV12-4,TGTGCCAGCAGTTTCGAGATAGGGACAGATAGAATGAGCACAGATACGCAGTATTTT,CASSFEIGTDRMSTDTQYF
TRBJ2-6,TRBD1,.,16,TRBV11-1,TGTGCCAGCAGCCCAGGACAGGGGGCGGGGGCCAACGTCCTGACTTTC,CASSPGQGAGANVLTF
TRBJ2-3,.,.,15,TRBV11-2,TGTGCCAGCAGCTTAGGGGGGGCGGTCACAGATACGCAGTATTTT,CASSLGGAVTDTQYF
TRBJ1-4,.,many,12,TRBV2,TGTGCCAGCGGAGCAACTAATGAAAAACTGTTTTTT,CASGATNEKLFF
TRBJ1-5,.,.,15,TRBV20-1,TGCAGTGCTAGCGCCTCAGGGAAGGAAAATCAGCCCCAGCATTTT,CSASASGKENQPQHF
TRBJ2-7,.,few,15,TRBV6-2/TRBV6-3,TGTGCCAGCAGTCGACTCATGGACAGTACCTACGAGCAGTACTTC,CASSRLMDSTYEQYF